This T cell receptor (beta chain) was sequenced during a study of STAT5B mutations in CD4+ large granular lymphocyte leukemia. Across the whole study: The CDR3 'QG' motif was associated with a particular HLA allele among healthy donors. Study results and caveats: Compared with healthy controls (2/35), patient top clones favored TRBV06 (8/27).

TCRdb's copy holds only in-frame clones and misses some; the assay was immunoSEQ multiplex PCR. The data contain fewer than 40,000 clones, over 65% of them seen just once; the ten biggest clones take up roughly 7.1%. V was trimmed by 5 bases and J by 9 bases, leaving 16 bases between them. Germline lookup yields CDR1 LNHDA and CDR2 SQIVND (reference sequence). The CDR3 runs to 14 residues. This clone came up once. The antigen is unknown. V is TRBV19 and J is TRBJ2-2; D unclear. The clonotype comes from a human donor in good health. The sequencing sample was made of CD4+ T cells from blood buffy coats. The CDR3 DNA is TGTGCCAGTAGTCCCCGGGCCACGAGGAGGGAGCTGTTTTTT. Its translation: CASSPRATRRELFF.